These 17 T cell receptor beta chains originate from one sample sequenced in a study of cytomegalovirus exposure and HLA in healthy donors. The PCR was carried out with 60 Vbeta primers and 13 Jbeta primers. Assay used: immunoSEQ multiplex PCR; TCRdb lists only in-frame clones, some missing. The data show 150,000 or so clones, 65% to 85% seen once. Sequencing was done on a sample of PBMCs. The receptors come from a young man in good health and CMV-seronegative.

J is TRBJ2-7 and V is TRBV28; 7 nucleotides align to TRBD2. The germline V gene has CDR1 MDHEN and CDR2 SYDVKM. The CDR3 contains 15 residues. The V segment lost 2 bases and the J segment 3 bases; nucleotides outside the gene matches: 7. The CDR3 loop reads CASSLGASGGYEQYV. CDR3 bases: TGTGCCAGCAGTTTAGGGGCTAGCGGAGGCTACGAGCAGTACGTC.

The chain joins TRBV5-1 to TRBJ2-3; a possible D gene is TRBD2 (5 bases). Trimming shortened V by 0 bases and J by 2 bases, and 22 bases separated the two germline ends. This CDR3 has 19 residues. Germline lookup yields CDR1 SGHRS and CDR2 YFSETQ. The CDR3 here is CASSLGISVDFGNTDTQYF. The CDR3 region has the DNA TGCGCCAGCAGCTTGGGTATTAGCGTGGACTTCGGCAACACAGATACGCAGTATTTT.

As DNA, the CDR3 is TGTGCCAGCAAACTAGCCCCGGACAGGGGGGCTGGCTACACCTTC. Translating gives CASKLAPDRGAGYTF. The chain couples TRBV7-2 to TRBJ1-2; the match to TRBD1 covers 10 bases. The CDR3 consists of 15 residues. V lost 7 bases to trimming and J lost 7 bases; unmatched junction nucleotides: 12. From germline, CDR1 is SGHTA and CDR2 FQGNSA.

The rearrangement joins TRBV6-5 to TRBJ2-1; 13 nucleotides agree with TRBD2. The junction had 1 base not matched to a gene; V was cut back by 8 bases and J by 0 bases. The CDR3 consists of 15 residues. Germline V gives CDR1 MNHEY, CDR2 SVGAGI. CDR3 amino acids: CASRLAGGSYNEQFF. The CDR3 DNA reads TGTGCCAGCCGACTAGCGGGGGGCTCCTACAATGAGCAGTTCTTC.

This clone occurred a few times. This sequence joins TRBV5-5 and TRBJ2-5, with D possibly TRBD1 on 6 matching bases. This CDR3 is 13 amino acids long. Germline loops: CDR1 SGHKS, CDR2 YYEKEE (reference sequence). Trimming shortened V by 4 bases and J by 2 bases, and 9 bases separated the two germline ends. Here the CDR3 DNA reads TGTGCCAGCAGCCCGACAGGACAAGAGACCCAGTACTTC. Translated, it gives CASSPTGQETQYF.

The rearrangement joins TRBV10-1 to TRBJ2-7; 7 bases are shared with TRBD1. With 5 bases clipped from V and 3 bases from J, the junction kept 13 bases outside the gene matches. Germline V gene sequence: CDR1 WNHNN, CDR2 SYGVQD (reference sequence). The length of the CDR3 is 16 residues. The CDR3 bases are TGCGCCAGCAGTAAGGGGACAGCCGGAGAGGGCTACGAGCAGTACTTC. It yields the protein CASSKGTAGEGYEQYF.

This clone was observed once. CDR3 region: CASSKAGGYATDTQYF. In nucleotides, the CDR3 is TGCGCCAGCAGCAAGGCGGGAGGGTATGCCACAGATACGCAGTATTTT. The rearrangement links TRBV5-1 to TRBJ2-3, with 9 bases identical to TRBD2. The CDR3 contains 16 residues. CDR1 is SGHRS, CDR2 YFSETQ, per germline. J lost 2 bases, V lost 4 bases, and 8 bases had no gene match.

The chain uses TRBV11-2 and TRBJ2-1; TRBD1 agrees at 9 bases. The germline V gene has CDR1 SGHAT and CDR2 FQNNGV. This CDR3 is 17 amino acids long. The junction had 8 bases not matched to a gene; V was cut back by 4 bases and J by 1 base. CDR3 nucleotides: TGTGCCAGCAGCTCCGCTCCGGGACAGGGTTCCTACAATGAGCAGTTCTTC. Protein: CASSSAPGQGSYNEQFF.

This clone was seen once. The chain couples TRBV11-2 to TRBJ1-6; 8 nucleotides align to TRBD1. CDR1 is SGHAT and CDR2 is FQNNGV in the germline V gene. The V and J ends lost 3 bases and 9 bases, in that order; junction bases with no gene match: 10. The CDR3 runs 16 residues. The CDR3: CASSFRGRGIGSPLHF. The CDR3, as DNA: TGTGCCAGCAGCTTCAGGGGGCGCGGAATTGGTTCACCCCTCCACTTT.

The V gene is TRBV28, the J gene TRBJ2-7; D is uncertain. With 6 bases removed from V and 2 bases from J, the gap between germline ends came to 11 bases. Germline V gene lookup returns CDR1 MDHEN and CDR2 SYDVKM. This CDR3 spans 13 amino acids. CDR3 sequence (DNA): TGTGCCAGCAGATTCAACAGAGCCTACGAGCAGTACGTC. This gives the protein CASRFNRAYEQYV.

This sequence joins TRBV19 and TRBJ2-7, with 8 bases that match TRBD1. The length of the CDR3 is 15 residues. The V and J ends lost 1 base and 6 bases, in that order; junction bases with no gene match: 8. Germline V gene data show CDR1 as LNHDA and CDR2 as SQIVND (reference sequence). Here the CDR3 DNA reads TGTGCCAGTAGTATAGTTGGGGCAGGGGGCGGCGAGCAGTACTTC. This encodes CASSIVGAGGGEQYF.

V usage is TRBV4-1 and J usage is TRBJ1-1, with TRBD1 matching 7 bases. CDR1 and CDR2 from the germline V gene are MGHRA and YSYEKL. The CDR3 length is 17 residues. The trim removed 1 base at V and 2 bases at J, leaving 10 bases unmatched. In DNA form, the CDR3 reads TGCGCCAGCAGCCAAGTCTGGCAGGGGGGATTAAACACTGAAGCTTTCTTT. Its protein product is CASSQVWQGGLNTEAFF.

The count of this clone is one. This sequence joins TRBV10-3 and TRBJ2-5, with D uncertain. The DNA end favors TRBJ2-7, so the J call may be wrong. The V gene's germline CDR1 is ENHRY and CDR2 SYGVKD. CDR3 length: 11 residues. The CDR3 reads CAISGSYEQYF. Here the CDR3 DNA reads TGTGCCATCAGTGGGAGCTACGAGCAGTACTTC.

The V and J genes are TRBV7-6 and TRBJ2-3; 8 nucleotides line up with TRBD1. Trimming removed 5 bases from V and 6 bases from J; junction bases left unmatched: 13. Germline-derived CDR1 and CDR2 are SGHVS and FNYEAQ. The CDR3 runs 16 residues. CDR3 in amino acids: CASSPKGGQGLDTQYF. CDR3 sequence (DNA): TGTGCCAGCAGCCCCAAAGGTGGACAGGGCCTTGATACGCAGTATTTT.

The rearrangement uses TRBV7-3 and TRBJ2-1; the match to TRBD2 covers 11 bases. V lost 5 bases and J lost 8; bases outside the gene matches: 2. CDR1 is SGHTA and CDR2 is FQGTGA in the germline V gene. This CDR3 has 13 residues. CDR3 in amino acids: CASSPGLADEQFF. The CDR3 DNA reads TGTGCCAGCAGCCCGGGACTAGCGGATGAGCAGTTCTTC.

The chain employs TRBV28 and TRBJ2-3, with 7 bases aligning to TRBD1. The CDR3 totals 16 residues. Germline V gene sequence: CDR1 MDHEN, CDR2 SYDVKM. J was trimmed by 0 bases and V by 6 bases; bases with no gene match: 9. CDR3 nucleotides: TGTGCCAGCAGCCTGGGCCACAGGGGTAGCACAGATACGCAGTATTTT. This gives the protein CASSLGHRGSTDTQYF. Supplemented by reference TRBV28 and TRBJ2-3, the full variable domain reads DVKVTQSSRYLVKRTGEKVFLECVQDMDHENMFWYRQDPGLGLRLIYFSYDVKMKEKGDIPEGYSVSREKKERFSLILESASTNQTSMYLCASSLGHRGSTDTQYFGPGTRLTVL.

The chain uses TRBV5-1 and TRBJ2-1; TRBD2 matches at 9 bases. CDR1 is SGHRS, CDR2 YFSETQ, per germline. The V segment lost 4 bases and the J segment 2 bases; nucleotides outside the gene matches: 4. The CDR3 has 15 amino acids. The CDR3 region is CASSQRGATYNEQFF. CDR3 DNA sequence: TGCGCCAGCAGCCAGCGGGGGGCGACCTACAATGAGCAGTTCTTC.